These 10 T cell receptor beta chains originate from one sample sequenced in a study of PD-1 blockade in classical Hodgkin lymphoma. The protocol was immunoSEQ multiplex PCR, while the TCRdb copy is restricted to in-frame clones and leaves out a portion. The sample lists around 30,000 clones, roughly 92% occurring once. Described time point: cycle 4 day 1 (C4D1), after around six weeks of nivolumab. After autologous stem cell transplantation all patients relapsed, and prior brentuximab vedotin exposure differed between cohorts. CD4+ T cells were purified from thawed PBMCs by negative selection. The material was CD4+ T cells from blood, obtained before the fourth cycle of nivolumab. Every receptor here comes from a human donor with classical Hodgkin lymphoma.

The chain links TRBV19 to TRBJ2-7, with no clear D. Germline loops: CDR1 LNHDA, CDR2 SQIVND (reference sequence). The CDR3 has 12 residues. V was cut by 3 bases and J by 7 bases, with 10 bases left in between. The CDR3 is CASSIPLGEQYF. DNA of the CDR3: TGTGCCAGTAGTATCCCCCTGGGGGAGCAGTACTTC.

This clone has a single count. V usage is TRBV28 and J usage is TRBJ2-7, with no clear D. Looked up from germline, CDR1 is MDHEN and CDR2 is SYDVKM. This CDR3 spans 16 amino acids. Trimming cost V 5 bases and J 3 bases, with 20 bases left between them. The CDR3 sequence: CASSTPSLLFVYEQYF. The CDR3 nucleotides are TGTGCCAGCAGTACCCCTTCCCTCCTATTTGTCTACGAGCAGTACTTC.

The genes are TRBV9 and TRBJ1-1, with D unclear. This CDR3 spans 14 amino acids. Between the trimmed V and J ends, which lost 0 bases and 2 bases, there was a span of 8 bases. Germline loops: CDR1 SGDLS, CDR2 YYNGEE. CDR3 sequence: CASSVAGINTEAFF. Written as DNA, the CDR3 is TGTGCCAGCAGCGTAGCCGGGATCAACACTGAAGCTTTCTTT. Looking up the rest from reference TRBV9 and TRBJ1-1 gives the full variable domain: DSGVTQTPKHLITATGQRVTLRCSPRSGDLSVYWYQQSLDQGLQFLIQYYNGEERAKGNILERFSAQQFPDLHSELNLSSLELGDSALYFCASSVAGINTEAFFGQGTRLTVV.

The genes are TRBV1 and TRBJ2-1; the table's D call TRBD2 went unverified against the DNA. TRBV1 is recorded as a pseudogene. The CDR3 consists of 20 residues. The CDR3 sequence is CTSSQDLSLAGKTSYNEQFF. The DNA of the CDR3 is TGCACCAGCAGCCAAGATTTGTCCCTAGCGGGAAAAACCTCCTACAATGAGCAGTTCTTC.

The J gene is TRBJ2-1, the V gene TRBV20-1; D remains ambiguous. The CDR3 extends over 11 amino acids. V was trimmed by 3 bases and J by 5 bases, leaving 5 bases between them. The germline CDR1 and CDR2 sequences are DFQATT and SNEGSKA (reference sequence). The DNA for the CDR3 is TGCAGTGCTAGTGGGGACAATGAGCAGTTCTTC. Encoded protein: CSASGDNEQFF.

V is TRBV29-1 and J is TRBJ2-3, with 7 bases fitting TRBD1. The V and J ends lost 6 bases and 5 bases, in that order; junction bases with no gene match: 8. There are 13 residues in the CDR3. The germline gives CDR1 SQVTM, CDR2 ANQGSEA. The CDR3 region is CSVVPGQKDTQYF. DNA for the CDR3: TGCAGCGTCGTACCGGGACAGAAAGATACGCAGTATTTT.

The chain combines TRBV30 with TRBJ2-1, with 8 bases aligning to TRBD2. The V gene end was trimmed by 5 bases and the J gene end by 10 bases; junction bases not matched to a gene: 19. The CDR3 has 16 amino acids. Per germline, CDR1 GTSNPN and CDR2 SVGIG (reference sequence). Here the CDR3 DNA reads TGTGCCTGGCAAAACCCGGGACTAGGAGGGCCTAGGGAGCAGTTCTTC. Amino acid sequence: CAWQNPGLGGPREQFF.

This chain uses TRBV27 with TRBJ1-4, with TRBD1 matching 9 bases. This CDR3 has 14 residues. The J segment lost 6 bases and the V segment lost 1 base, leaving 0 bases of the junction unmatched. Germline V gene data show CDR1 as MNHEY and CDR2 as SMNVEV (reference sequence). The CDR3 DNA is TGTGCCAGCAGTTTATGGACAGGGGATGAAAAACTGTTTTTT. Residues: CASSLWTGDEKLFF.

This rearrangement joins TRBV5-1 to TRBJ1-2; 7 nucleotides match TRBD1. CDR1 and CDR2 (germline): SGHRS, YFSETQ. V lost 0 bases to trimming and J lost 2 bases; unmatched junction nucleotides: 4. This CDR3 has 15 amino acids. The CDR3, as DNA: TGCGCCAGCAGCTTGGGCGACAGGGAGAACTATGGCTACACCTTC. Translating it yields CASSLGDRENYGYTF.

The chain carries TRBV5-4 and TRBJ2-5; weak D call: TRBD1 (5 bases). CDR1 and CDR2 (germline): SGHNT, YYREEE (reference sequence). There are 15 residues in the CDR3. V was clipped by 1 base and J by 5 bases, with 15 bases between them. CDR3 amino acids: CASSLPTYRRETQYF. CDR3 in DNA: TGTGCCAGCAGCTTGCCCACGTACAGGCGGGAGACCCAGTACTTC.